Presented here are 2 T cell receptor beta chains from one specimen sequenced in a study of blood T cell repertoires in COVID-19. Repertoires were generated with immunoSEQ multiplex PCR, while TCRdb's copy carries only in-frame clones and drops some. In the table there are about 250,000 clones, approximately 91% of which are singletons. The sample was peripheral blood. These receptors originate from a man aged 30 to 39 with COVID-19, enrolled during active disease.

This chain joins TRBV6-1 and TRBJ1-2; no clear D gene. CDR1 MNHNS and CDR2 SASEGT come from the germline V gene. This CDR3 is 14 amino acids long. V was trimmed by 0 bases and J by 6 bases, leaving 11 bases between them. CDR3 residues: CASSEAPRFDGYTF. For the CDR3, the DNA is TGTGCCAGCAGTGAAGCCCCCAGGTTCGATGGCTACACCTTC.

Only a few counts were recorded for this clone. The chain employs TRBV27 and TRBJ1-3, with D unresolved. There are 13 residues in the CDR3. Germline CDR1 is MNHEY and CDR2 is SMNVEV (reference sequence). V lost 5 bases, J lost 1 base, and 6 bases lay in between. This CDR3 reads CASSRLSGNTIYF. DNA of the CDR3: TGTGCCAGCAGTCGTTTATCTGGAAACACCATATATTTT.